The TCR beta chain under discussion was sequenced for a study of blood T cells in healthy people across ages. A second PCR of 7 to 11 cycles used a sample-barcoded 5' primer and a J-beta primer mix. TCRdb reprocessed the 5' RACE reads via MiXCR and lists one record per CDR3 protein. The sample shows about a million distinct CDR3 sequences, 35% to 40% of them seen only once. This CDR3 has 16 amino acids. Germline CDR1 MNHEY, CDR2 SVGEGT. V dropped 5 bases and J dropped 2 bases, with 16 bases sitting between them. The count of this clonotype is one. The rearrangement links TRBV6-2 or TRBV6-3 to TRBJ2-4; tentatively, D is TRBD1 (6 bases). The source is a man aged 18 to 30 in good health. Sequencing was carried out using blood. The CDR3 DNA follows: TGTGCCAGCAGTCCTTACTTAACAGGGACCAAAAACATTCAGTACTTC. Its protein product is CASSPYLTGTKNIQYF.